What follows describes a single T cell receptor beta chain. Its antigen is still unknown. No much larger clonotype is one base removed from it; base qualities were not supplied. These data originate in a study of T cell responses to AZD1222 COVID-19 vaccine (dated by TCRdb to the early 2020s). Describing the broader study: TCR sequencing was performed for roughly 240 trial participants, of whom some 200 were given two doses of AZD1222 and 26 were given two doses of MenACWY control vaccine. Trial participants were enrolled by age into 18-55, 56-69 and 70-plus year subgroups, with around 150, 28 and 57 TCR-sequenced participants respectively. Points the paper makes about the study in general: After two AZD1222 doses, spike-specific TCR breadth and depth were significantly higher than at day 0 and than in MenACWY recipients. In the small 56-69-year group, the increase in depth fell short of significance, most likely because of low power. Participants were mostly white British, with more females than males. The authors suggested clonal diversity may have been underestimated. Because no day 14 peak-response samples were available, the repertoires could be characterized only after the peak T cell response. Reportedly, almost half of the unique spike-specific TCRs recognized epitopes lying outside the regions that are mutated in the B.1.351 and B.1.1.7 variants. Conclusions about previously exposed vaccinees are limited, since just five or six AZD1222 recipients were seropositive for SARS-CoV-2 at baseline. CD4 TCRs associated with the vaccine covered the entire spike protein, and the dominant responses were in regions 160-218 and 743-854.

The CDR3 regions of human TCRbeta chains were analyzed by immunosequencing. The paper's processing steps were these. TCRs in the repertoires were compared against a reference library of SARS-CoV-2-specific TCRs that had been generated with the MIRA antigen-specificity platform. Breadth was defined as the fraction of unique TCRs that were SARS-CoV-2-associated, and depth was defined as the fraction of total T cells that were SARS-CoV-2-associated. Using the MIRA data, every spike-specific TCR was mapped to the spike region that the TCR reacted to and assigned to either a CD4 or a CD8 class. Log10-transformed breadth and depth values were compared by one-way ANOVA with Sidak's multiple comparisons tests. This immuneACCESS table, as held by TCRdb, lists in-frame sequences with V and J called but not all clones. Of the missing ones, under half trace to an unresolved V gene in checked studies; the others have no known cause. V and J calls and clone size come straight from that table; D and trimming were deduced from the DNA. The sample table contains about 100,000 clones; only one count was recorded for around 87% of them. The ten most abundant clones make up approximately 10% of the sample.

The sample's time point label, decoded: about 28 days (+/-7) after the second vaccine dose. AZD1222 recipients given second doses at about 4 weeks or at about 12 weeks were pooled, since spike-specific TCR depth and breadth were not found to differ between the two schedules. Vaccinee samples came from UK trials COV001 and COV002, including a single-blind randomized controlled phase 2/3 trial of AZD1222 (ChAdOx1 nCoV-19) in healthy adults. For TCRbeta chain sequencing, PBMC samples from trial participants were taken at day 0 and at day 28 after the second dose. From its cysteine to its phenylalanine, the CDR3 spans 15 amino acids. The read is trimmed to its CDR3 DNA, 45 bases read in frame from base 1. At the junction V is shortened by 6 bases and J by 2 bases; bases outside the gene matches: 8. Per the germline V gene, MDHEN is the CDR1 and SYDVKM is the CDR2.

The sequence joins TRBV28 to TRBJ2-7, with 9 junctional bases fitting TRBD2. The sample in question was peripheral blood, obtained 28 days after the second AZD1222 dose. The source is an adult who received the AZD1222 COVID-19 vaccine. The CDR3 region: CASSSAGLATYEQYF. The DNA reads TGTGCCAGCAGCTCCGCCGGACTAGCGACCTACGAGCAGTACTTC.